Listed below are T cell receptor beta chains from one sample, sequenced in a study of blood T cell repertoires in COVID-19. The table came from immunoSEQ multiplex PCR; TCRdb's copy has only in-frame clones and leaves some out. This sample carries around 97,000 clones, 70% to 85% of them seen once, and the ten largest clones take 10%. Material for sequencing was peripheral blood. The receptors shown here come from a man in his 70s with acute or convalescent COVID-19. CDR3s leave out the opening cysteine and the closing phenylalanine or tryptophan. The order of the fields is CDR3 protein, J gene, V gene, clone size. Clone size, where shown, is once, few, many, or a class for clones that have expanded.

cdr3_aa: ASSLTLAGGSF; j_call: TRBJ2-1; v_call: TRBV7-2; clone_size: NA
cdr3_aa: ASSYSTSGSWEQF; j_call: TRBJ2-1; v_call: TRBV6-5; clone_size: NA
cdr3_aa: ASSPISAGQYT; j_call: TRBJ1-2; v_call: TRBV7-9; clone_size: NA
cdr3_aa: ASSIGVSYNEQF; j_call: TRBJ2-1; v_call: TRBV19; clone_size: few
cdr3_aa: ASSQELAGGYEQY; j_call: TRBJ2-7; v_call: TRBV7-2; clone_size: NA
cdr3_aa: ASSWGGGNTGELF; j_call: TRBJ2-2; v_call: TRBV6-5; clone_size: NA
cdr3_aa: ASTPGGGTSSYEQY; j_call: TRBJ2-7; v_call: TRBV28; clone_size: NA
cdr3_aa: ASSQSDTQY; j_call: TRBJ2-3; v_call: TRBV4-2; clone_size: NA
cdr3_aa: AWSVPGSGNTEAF; j_call: TRBJ1-1; v_call: TRBV30; clone_size: NA
cdr3_aa: ASSSPDKSYEQY; j_call: TRBJ2-7; v_call: TRBV6-5; clone_size: NA
cdr3_aa: ASTLRRDGELF; j_call: TRBJ2-2; v_call: TRBV12-3/TRBV12-4; clone_size: once
cdr3_aa: ARSRTPGTGGYWYGYT; j_call: TRBJ1-2; v_call: TRBV7-5; clone_size: NA
cdr3_aa: AWTRVFSETQY; j_call: TRBJ2-5; v_call: TRBV30; clone_size: NA
cdr3_aa: ATSDVGQNYGYT; j_call: TRBJ1-2; v_call: TRBV24-1; clone_size: NA
cdr3_aa: ASSKTTNDQGGEQF; j_call: TRBJ2-1; v_call: TRBV18; clone_size: NA
cdr3_aa: ASSYGTVFSGNTIY; j_call: TRBJ1-3; v_call: TRBV13; clone_size: NA
cdr3_aa: ASSQDGMLTEAF; j_call: TRBJ1-1; v_call: TRBV4-3; clone_size: NA
cdr3_aa: ASGQSGNTIY; j_call: TRBJ1-3; v_call: TRBV28; clone_size: NA